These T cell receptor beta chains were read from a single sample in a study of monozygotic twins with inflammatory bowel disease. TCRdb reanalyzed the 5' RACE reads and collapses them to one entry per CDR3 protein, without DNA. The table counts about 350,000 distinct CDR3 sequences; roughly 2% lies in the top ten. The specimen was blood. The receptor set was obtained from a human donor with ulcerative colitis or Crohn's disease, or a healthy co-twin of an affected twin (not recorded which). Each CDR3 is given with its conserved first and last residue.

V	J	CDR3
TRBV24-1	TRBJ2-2	CATSDSNRGNTGELFF
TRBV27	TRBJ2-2	CASRFSGGANTGELFF
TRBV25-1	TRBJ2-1	CASRARNEQFF
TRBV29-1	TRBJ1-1	CSVVTGNTEAFF
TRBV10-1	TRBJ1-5	CARREGAWSNQPQHF
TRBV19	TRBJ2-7	CASRDNFYEQYF
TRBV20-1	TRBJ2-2	CSARDPRAGVNTGELFF
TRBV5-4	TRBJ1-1	CASSTKGWRNTEAFF
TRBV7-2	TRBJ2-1	CASSLSRGGLGEQFF
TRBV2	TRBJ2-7	CASTYRTGRYEQYF
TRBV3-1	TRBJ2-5	CASSQAVGGTQYF
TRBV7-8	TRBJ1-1	CASSQGGTNTEAFF
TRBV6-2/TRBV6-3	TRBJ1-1	CASSYTLGDSEYTEAFF
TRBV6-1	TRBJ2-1	CASSAISGGSNEQFF
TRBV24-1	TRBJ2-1	CATSDFSASGYNEQFF
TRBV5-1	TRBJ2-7	CASSLRQGSPYEQYF
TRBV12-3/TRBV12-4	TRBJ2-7	CASSWGNSYEQYF
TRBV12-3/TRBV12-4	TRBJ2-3	CASRAPTGYTQYF
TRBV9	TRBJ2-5	CASSVSEETQYF
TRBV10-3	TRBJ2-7	CAISATQGTLTYEQYF
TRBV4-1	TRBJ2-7	CASSQRPRTGSSSYEQYF
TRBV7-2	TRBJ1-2	CASSLGISGYGYTF
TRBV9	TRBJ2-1	CASSEGSVSSYNEQFF
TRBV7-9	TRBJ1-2	CASSLRDRGRGYTF
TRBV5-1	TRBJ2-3	CASSLPLAGSGTDTQYF
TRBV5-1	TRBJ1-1	CASSWDSRNTEAFF
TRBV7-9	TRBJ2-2	CASSLVYGELFF
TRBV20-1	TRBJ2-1	CSARDNVRLAGSLKSYNEQFF
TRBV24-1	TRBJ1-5	CATATGRDNQPQHF
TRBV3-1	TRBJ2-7	CASSQSVASGGTYEQYF
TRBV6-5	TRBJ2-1	CASSWNPGGLYSDEQFF
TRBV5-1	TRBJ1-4	CASSLGTSLGEKLFF
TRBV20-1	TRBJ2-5	CGGWTSGRWKLETQYF
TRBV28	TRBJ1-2	CASSSPMLNYGYTF
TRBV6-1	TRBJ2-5	CATRGQYNKETQYF
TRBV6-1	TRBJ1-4	CASSRTGFEEKLFF
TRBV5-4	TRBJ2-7	CASSLERFGEQYF
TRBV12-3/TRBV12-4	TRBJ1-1	CASSFKEYTEAFF
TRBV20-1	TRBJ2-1	CSAFSLAFYNEQFF